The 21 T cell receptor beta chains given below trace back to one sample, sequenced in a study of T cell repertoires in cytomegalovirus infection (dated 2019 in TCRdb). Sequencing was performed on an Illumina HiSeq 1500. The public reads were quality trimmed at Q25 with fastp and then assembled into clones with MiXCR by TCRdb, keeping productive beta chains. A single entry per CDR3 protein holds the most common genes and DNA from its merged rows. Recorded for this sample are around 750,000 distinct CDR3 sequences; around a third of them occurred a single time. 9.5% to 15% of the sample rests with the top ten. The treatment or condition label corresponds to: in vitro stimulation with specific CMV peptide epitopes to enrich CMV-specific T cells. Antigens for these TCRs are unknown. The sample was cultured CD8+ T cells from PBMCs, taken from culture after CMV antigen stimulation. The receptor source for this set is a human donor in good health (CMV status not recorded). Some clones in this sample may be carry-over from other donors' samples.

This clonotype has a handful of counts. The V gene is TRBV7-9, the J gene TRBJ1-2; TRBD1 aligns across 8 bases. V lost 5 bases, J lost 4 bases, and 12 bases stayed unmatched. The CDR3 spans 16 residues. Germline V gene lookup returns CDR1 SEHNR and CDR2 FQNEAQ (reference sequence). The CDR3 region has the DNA TGTGCCAGCAGCGCTGGATGGGACAGGCTATTCTATGGCTACACCTTC. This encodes CASSAGWDRLFYGYTF.

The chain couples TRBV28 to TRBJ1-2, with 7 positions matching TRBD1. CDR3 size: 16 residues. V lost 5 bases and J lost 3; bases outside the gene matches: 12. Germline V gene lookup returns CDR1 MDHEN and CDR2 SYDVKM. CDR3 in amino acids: CASSPSGQPLDYGYTF. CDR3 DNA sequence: TGTGCCAGCAGTCCTTCGGGACAGCCTCTAGACTATGGCTACACCTTC.

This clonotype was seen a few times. CDR3 in amino acids: CASIKEGSREKLFF. For the CDR3, the DNA is TGTGCCAGCATCAAAGAGGGGTCTCGGGAAAAACTGTTTTTT. The J gene is TRBJ1-4, the V gene TRBV7-1; tentative D call: TRBD1 (5 bases). TRBV7-1 is marked as an open reading frame, function uncertain. Trimming cost V 7 bases and J 8 bases, with 17 bases left between them. The CDR3 spans 14 residues.

The CDR3 DNA sequence: TGTGCCAGCAGCCGACAGGAGGGTAATGAAAAACTGTTTTTT. Protein sequence: CASSRQEGNEKLFF. V usage is TRBV12-3 or TRBV12-4 and J usage is TRBJ1-4; possible D gene TRBD1, 6 bases. This CDR3 spans 14 amino acids. V was trimmed by 6 bases and J by 4 bases, leaving 12 bases between them.

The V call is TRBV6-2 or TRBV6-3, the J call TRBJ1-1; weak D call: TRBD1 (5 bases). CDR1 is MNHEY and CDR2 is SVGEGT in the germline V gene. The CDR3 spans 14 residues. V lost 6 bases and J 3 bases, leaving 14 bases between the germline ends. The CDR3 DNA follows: TGTGCCAGCAGCTCAAGGGCGGGGCACACTGAAGCTTTCTTT. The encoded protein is CASSSRAGHTEAFF.

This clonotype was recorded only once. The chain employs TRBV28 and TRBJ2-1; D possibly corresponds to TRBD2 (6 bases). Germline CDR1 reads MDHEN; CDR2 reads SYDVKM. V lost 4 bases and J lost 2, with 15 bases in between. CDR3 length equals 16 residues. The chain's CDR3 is CASSSVYRGTYNEQFF. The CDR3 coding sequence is TGTGCCAGCAGTTCCGTCTACCGGGGGACCTACAATGAGCAGTTCTTC.

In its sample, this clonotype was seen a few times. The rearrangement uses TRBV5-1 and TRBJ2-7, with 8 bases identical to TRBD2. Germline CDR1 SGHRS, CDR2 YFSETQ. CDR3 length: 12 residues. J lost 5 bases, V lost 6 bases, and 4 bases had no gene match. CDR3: CASTAGADEQYF. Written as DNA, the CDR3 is TGCGCCAGCACAGCGGGGGCCGACGAGCAGTACTTC. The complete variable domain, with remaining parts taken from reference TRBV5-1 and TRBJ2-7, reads KAGVTQTPRYLIKTRGQQVTLSCSPISGHRSVSWYQQTPGQGLQFLFEYFSETQRNKGNFPGRFSGRQFSNSRSEMNVSTLELGDSALYLCASTAGADEQYFGPGTRLTVT.

The CDR3 nucleotides are TGCGCCAGCAGCTTGGAGGCATCGGGAGGGGACTATGGCTACACCTTC. Its translation: CASSLEASGGDYGYTF. The chain joins TRBV5-1 to TRBJ1-2; D is perhaps TRBD1 (5 bases). V lost 0 bases and J 3 bases, leaving 15 bases between the germline ends. This CDR3 has 16 residues. Germline CDR1 reads SGHRS; CDR2 reads YFSETQ.

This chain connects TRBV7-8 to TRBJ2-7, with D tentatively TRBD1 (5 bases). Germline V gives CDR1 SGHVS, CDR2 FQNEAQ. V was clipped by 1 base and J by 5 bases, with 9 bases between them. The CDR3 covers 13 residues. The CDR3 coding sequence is TGTGCCAGCAGCTTAGTGGACATAGACGAGCAGTACGTC. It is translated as CASSLVDIDEQYV.

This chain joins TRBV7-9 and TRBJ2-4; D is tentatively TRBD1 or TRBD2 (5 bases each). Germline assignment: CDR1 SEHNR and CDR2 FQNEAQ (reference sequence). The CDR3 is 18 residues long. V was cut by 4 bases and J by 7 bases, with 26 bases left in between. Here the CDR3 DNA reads TGTGCCAGCAGCTCTCCGTTCCGGGACGGGGTGGCCGGGAACATTCAGTACTTC. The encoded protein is CASSSPFRDGVAGNIQYF.

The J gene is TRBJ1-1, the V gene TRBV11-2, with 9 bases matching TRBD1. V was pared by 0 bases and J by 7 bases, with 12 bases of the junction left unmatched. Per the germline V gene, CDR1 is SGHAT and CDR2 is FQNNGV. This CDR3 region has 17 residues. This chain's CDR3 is CASSLDYGTGSGGEAFF. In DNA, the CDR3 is TGTGCCAGCAGCTTAGATTACGGGACAGGGTCCGGGGGTGAAGCTTTCTTT.

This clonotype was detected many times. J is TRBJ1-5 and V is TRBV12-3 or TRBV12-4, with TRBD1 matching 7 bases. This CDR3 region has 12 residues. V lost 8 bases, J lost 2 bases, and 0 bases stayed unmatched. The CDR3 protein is CASQGGNQPQHF. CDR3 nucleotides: TGTGCCAGCCAGGGGGGCAATCAGCCCCAGCATTTT.

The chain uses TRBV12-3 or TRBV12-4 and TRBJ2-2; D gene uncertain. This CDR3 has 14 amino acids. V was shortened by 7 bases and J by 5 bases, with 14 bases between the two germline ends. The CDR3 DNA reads TGTGCCAGCATCCAGACGGGTCCTACCGGGGAGCTGTTTTTT. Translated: CASIQTGPTGELFF.

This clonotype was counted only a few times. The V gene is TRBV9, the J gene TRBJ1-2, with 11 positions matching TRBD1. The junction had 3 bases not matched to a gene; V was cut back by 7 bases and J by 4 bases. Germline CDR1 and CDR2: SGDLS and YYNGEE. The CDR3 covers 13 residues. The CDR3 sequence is CASPGTGGYGYTF. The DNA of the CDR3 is TGTGCCAGCCCAGGGACAGGGGGCTATGGCTACACCTTC.

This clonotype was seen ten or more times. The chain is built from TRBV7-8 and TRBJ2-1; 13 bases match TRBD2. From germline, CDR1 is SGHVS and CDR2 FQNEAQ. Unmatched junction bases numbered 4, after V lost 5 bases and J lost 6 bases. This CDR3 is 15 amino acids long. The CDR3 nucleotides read TGTGCCAGCAGCCAGGGACTAGCGGGGCCCAATGAGCAGTTCTTC. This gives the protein CASSQGLAGPNEQFF. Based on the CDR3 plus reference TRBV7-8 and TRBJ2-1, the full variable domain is GAGVSQSPRYKVAKRGQDVALRCDPISGHVSLFWYQQALGQGPEFLTYFQNEAQLDKSGLPSDRFFAERPEGSVSTLKIQRTQQEDSAVYLCASSQGLAGPNEQFFGPGTRLTVL.

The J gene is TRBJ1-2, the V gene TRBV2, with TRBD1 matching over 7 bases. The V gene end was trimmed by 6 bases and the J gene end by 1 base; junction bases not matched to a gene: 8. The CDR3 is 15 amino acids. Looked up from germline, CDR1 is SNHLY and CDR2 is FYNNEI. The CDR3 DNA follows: TGTGCCAGCAGATGGGACAGTGGAATTAACTATGGCTACACCTTC. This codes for CASRWDSGINYGYTF.

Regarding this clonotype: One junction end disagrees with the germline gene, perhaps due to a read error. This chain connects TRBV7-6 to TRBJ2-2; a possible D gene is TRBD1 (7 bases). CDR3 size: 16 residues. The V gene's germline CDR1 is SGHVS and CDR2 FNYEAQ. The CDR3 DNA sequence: TGTGCCAGCAGCTTAGAAGCAGGGGGGACCACCGGGAAGCTGTTTTTT. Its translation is CASSLEAGGTTGKLFF.

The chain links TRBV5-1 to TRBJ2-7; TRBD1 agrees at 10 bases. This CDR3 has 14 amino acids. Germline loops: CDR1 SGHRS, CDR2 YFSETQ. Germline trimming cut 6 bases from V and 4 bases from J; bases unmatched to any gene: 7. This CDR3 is CASTVGTGAYEQYF. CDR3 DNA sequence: TGCGCCAGCACCGTCGGGACAGGGGCTTACGAGCAGTACTTC.

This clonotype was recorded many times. As DNA, the CDR3 is TGTGCCAGCAGTCTACAATTGACGGACCAACACTACGAGCAGTACGTC. It specifies CASSLQLTDQHYEQYV. The genes are TRBV6-2 or TRBV6-3 and TRBJ2-7, with D hard to call. Germline V lookup: CDR1 MNHEY, CDR2 SVGEGT. The CDR3 consists of 16 residues. V was pared by 5 bases and J by 3 bases, with 20 bases between.

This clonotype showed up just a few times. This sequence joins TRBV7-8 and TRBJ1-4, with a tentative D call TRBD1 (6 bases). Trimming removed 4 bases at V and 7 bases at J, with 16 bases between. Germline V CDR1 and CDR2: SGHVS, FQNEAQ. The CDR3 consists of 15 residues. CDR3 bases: TGTGCCAGCAGCTCAAACAGGGCTCTCGGTGAAAAACTGTTTTTT. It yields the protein CASSSNRALGEKLFF.

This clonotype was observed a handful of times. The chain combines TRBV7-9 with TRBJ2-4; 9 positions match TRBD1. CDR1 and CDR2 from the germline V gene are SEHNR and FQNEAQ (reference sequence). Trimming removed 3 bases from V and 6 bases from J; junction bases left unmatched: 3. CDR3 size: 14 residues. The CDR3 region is CASSFGTGSNIQYF. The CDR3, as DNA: TGTGCCAGCAGCTTCGGGACAGGGTCAAACATTCAGTACTTC.